The next 11 T cell receptor beta chains were all read from a single sample in a study of neoadjuvant anti-PD-1 for oral cavity cancer. Here immunoSEQ multiplex PCR was the method, and the copy in TCRdb shows in-frame clones only, minus some. The top ten clones hold approximately 15% of a sample with 35,000 to 40,000 clones, around 40% of them seen once. The time point: after neoadjuvant nivolumab, at surgical resection. The sequencing here drew on tumor tissue, taken after nivolumab (anti-PD-1) treatment. These receptors all stem from a person between 35 and 79 years old with oral cavity squamous cell carcinoma.

V usage is TRBV18 and J usage is TRBJ1-5; 11 nucleotides line up with TRBD1. In germline, CDR1 is KGHSH, CDR2 LQKENI. The CDR3 sequence is 15 residues long. V trimming: 6 bases; J trimming: 6 bases; junction bases outside the gene matches: 7. The CDR3 loop is CASSTGQGASQPQHF. DNA for the CDR3: TGTGCCAGCTCGACTGGACAGGGGGCCAGTCAGCCCCAGCATTTT.

CDR3 sequence: CASSYSTAKNIQYF. The CDR3 region has the DNA TGTGCCAGCAGTTACTCGACAGCCAAAAACATTCAGTACTTC. The V and J genes are TRBV6-6 and TRBJ2-4; D is unclear. Germline V gene sequence: CDR1 MNHNY, CDR2 SVGAGI (reference sequence). V was trimmed by 0 bases and J by 0 bases, leaving 3 bases between them. The CDR3 consists of 14 residues.

This clone showed up just a few times. V and J are TRBV6-1 and TRBJ1-4; the D gene is possibly TRBD1 (5 bases). The CDR3 loop spans 15 amino acids. Germline V gives CDR1 MNHNS, CDR2 SASEGT. V was pared by 2 bases and J by 4 bases, with 11 bases between. The chain's CDR3 is CASSEFEGNNEKLFF. CDR3 DNA sequence: TGTGCCAGCAGTGAATTTGAGGGGAATAATGAAAAACTGTTTTTT.

This clone has just a few counts. The J gene is TRBJ1-1, the V gene TRBV5-1, with 8 bases aligning to TRBD1. This CDR3 has 14 residues. CDR1 SGHRS and CDR2 YFSETQ come from the germline V gene. Trimming removed 2 bases from V and 3 bases from J; junction bases left unmatched: 3. CDR3 sequence: CASSFMTGDTEAFF. CDR3 nucleotides: TGCGCCAGCAGCTTCATGACAGGGGACACTGAAGCTTTCTTT.

This clone was detected a few times. The genes are TRBV7-9 and TRBJ2-2, with D uncertain. V was cut by 5 bases and J by 1 base, with 11 bases left in between. This CDR3 has 15 residues. Germline CDR1 SEHNR, CDR2 FQNEAQ (reference sequence). CDR3 nucleotides: TGTGCCAGCAGCCGAATTAACGTGAACACCGGGGAGCTGTTTTTT. Translation gives CASSRINVNTGELFF.

This chain uses TRBV9 with TRBJ2-3; 8 bases are a match to TRBD1. Trimming at V came to 0 bases and at J to 2 bases, leaving 8 bases not matched to a gene. This CDR3 region has 17 residues. Germline V gene lookup returns CDR1 SGDLS and CDR2 YYNGEE. The CDR3 coding sequence is TGTGCCAGCAGCGTAGAAGGGACAGGAAAGTTCACAGATACGCAGTATTTT. As protein: CASSVEGTGKFTDTQYF.

The gene calls are TRBV10-3 and TRBJ2-7, with D possibly matching TRBD2 (5 bases). The CDR3 has 15 amino acids. The germline CDR1 and CDR2 sequences are ENHRY and SYGVKD. V was trimmed by 3 bases and J by 3 bases, leaving 15 bases between them. This CDR3 is CAISDQEKGGYEQYF. The DNA of the CDR3 is TGTGCCATCAGTGACCAGGAAAAAGGAGGCTACGAGCAGTACTTC.

This clone appeared a few times. This chain's CDR3 is CASSPNGGEYNEQFF. The CDR3, as DNA: TGTGCCAGCAGCCCCAACGGGGGGGAGTACAATGAGCAGTTCTTC. The chain joins TRBV6-5 to TRBJ2-1; TRBD2 matches at 8 bases. Germline-derived CDR1 and CDR2 are MNHEY and SVGAGI. The V and J ends lost 6 bases and 4 bases, in that order; junction bases with no gene match: 8. This CDR3 region has 15 residues.

The V and J genes are TRBV7-2 and TRBJ2-3, with 12 nucleotides matching TRBD2. Germline V CDR1 and CDR2: SGHTA, FQGNSA. Germline trimming cut 5 bases from V and 5 bases from J; bases unmatched to any gene: 8. The CDR3 consists of 16 residues. The CDR3 coding sequence is TGTGCCAGCAGCCGCGGACTAGCGGGAAATCGAGATACGCAGTATTTT. This translates into CASSRGLAGNRDTQYF.

The V call is TRBV19, the J call TRBJ1-2; a weak D match, TRBD1 (5 bases). CDR1 LNHDA and CDR2 SQIVND come from the germline V gene (reference sequence). V shed 6 bases and J shed 7 bases, with 21 bases lying between them. The CDR3 sequence is 15 residues long. Written as DNA, the CDR3 is TGTGCCAGTAGCCGACAGCGGGGCAGTGAGATTGGCTACACCTTC. Its protein is CASSRQRGSEIGYTF.

This clone was seen only a few times. The chain carries TRBV5-8 and TRBJ2-3; 8 bases line up with TRBD2. Germline V gives CDR1 SGHTS, CDR2 YDEGEE. V lost 0 bases, J lost 4 bases, and 1 base stayed unmatched. CDR3 size: 14 residues. The chain's CDR3 is CASSLEAGADTQYF. The CDR3 DNA reads TGTGCCAGCAGCTTGGAAGCGGGAGCAGATACGCAGTATTTT.